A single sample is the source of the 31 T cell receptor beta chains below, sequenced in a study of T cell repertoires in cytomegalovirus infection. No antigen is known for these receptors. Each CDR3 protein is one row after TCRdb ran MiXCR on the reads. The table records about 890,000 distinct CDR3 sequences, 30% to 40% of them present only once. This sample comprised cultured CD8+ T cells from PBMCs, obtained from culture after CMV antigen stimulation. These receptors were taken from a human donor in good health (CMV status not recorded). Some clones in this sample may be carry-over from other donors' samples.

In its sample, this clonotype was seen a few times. In DNA, the CDR3 is TGTGCCAGCAGCTTAGTTCCCGGGGTAAAGGACACCGGGGAGCTGTTTTTT. It encodes CASSLVPGVKDTGELFF. The J gene is TRBJ2-2, the V gene TRBV7-9; a weak D match, TRBD2 (5 bases). Per the germline V gene, CDR1 is SEHNR and CDR2 is FQNEAQ (reference sequence). The CDR3 loop spans 17 amino acids. Trimming removed 1 base from V and 3 bases from J, with 15 bases in between.

CDR3 residues: CASSPGRTQYF. The CDR3 region has the DNA TGTGCCAGCAGCCCGGGCCGGACCCAGTACTTC. The V and J genes are TRBV5-5 and TRBJ2-5; D is unclear. The V end was cut by 4 bases, the J end by 7 bases, with 8 bases between. The V gene's germline CDR1 is SGHKS and CDR2 YYEKEE (reference sequence). The CDR3 contains 11 residues.

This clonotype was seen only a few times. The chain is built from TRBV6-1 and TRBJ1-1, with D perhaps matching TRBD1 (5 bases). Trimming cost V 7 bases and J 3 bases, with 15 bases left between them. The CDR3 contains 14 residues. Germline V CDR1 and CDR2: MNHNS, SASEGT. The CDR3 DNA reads TGTGCCAGCATTGACCGGAAGGGGCACACTGAAGCTTTCTTT. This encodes CASIDRKGHTEAFF.

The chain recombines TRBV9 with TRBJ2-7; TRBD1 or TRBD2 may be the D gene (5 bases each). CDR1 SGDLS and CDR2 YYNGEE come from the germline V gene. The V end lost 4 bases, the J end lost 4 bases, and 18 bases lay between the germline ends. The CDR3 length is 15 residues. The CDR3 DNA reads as TGTGCCAGCAGCCCCGGGGCAGAATCAATTTACGAGCAGTACGTC. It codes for CASSPGAESIYEQYV.

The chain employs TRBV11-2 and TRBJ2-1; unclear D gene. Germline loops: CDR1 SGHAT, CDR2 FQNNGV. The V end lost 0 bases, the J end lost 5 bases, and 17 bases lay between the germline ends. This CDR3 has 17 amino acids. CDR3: CASSLEGGLGNDNEQFF. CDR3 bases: TGTGCCAGCAGCTTAGAAGGTGGTCTGGGTAATGACAATGAGCAGTTCTTC.

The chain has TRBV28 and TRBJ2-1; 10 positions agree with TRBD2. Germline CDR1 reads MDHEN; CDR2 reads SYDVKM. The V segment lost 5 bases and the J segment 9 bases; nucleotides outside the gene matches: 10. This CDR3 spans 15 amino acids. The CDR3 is CASSLIAGGSGEQFF. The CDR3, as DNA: TGTGCCAGCAGTCTAATAGCGGGGGGATCGGGTGAGCAGTTCTTC.

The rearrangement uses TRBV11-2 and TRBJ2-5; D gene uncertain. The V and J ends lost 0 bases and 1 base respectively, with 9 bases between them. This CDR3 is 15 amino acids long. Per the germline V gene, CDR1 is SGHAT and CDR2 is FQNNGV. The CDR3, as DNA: TGTGCCAGCAGCTTAGAGTCGTCGGTCCAAGAGACCCAGTACTTC. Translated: CASSLESSVQETQYF.

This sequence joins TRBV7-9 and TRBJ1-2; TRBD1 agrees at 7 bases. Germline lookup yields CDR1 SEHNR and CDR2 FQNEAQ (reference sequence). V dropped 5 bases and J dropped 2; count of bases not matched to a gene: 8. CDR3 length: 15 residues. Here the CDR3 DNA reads TGTGCCAGCAGCCCTCGGGACAGCGCGAACTATGGCTACACCTTC. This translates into CASSPRDSANYGYTF.

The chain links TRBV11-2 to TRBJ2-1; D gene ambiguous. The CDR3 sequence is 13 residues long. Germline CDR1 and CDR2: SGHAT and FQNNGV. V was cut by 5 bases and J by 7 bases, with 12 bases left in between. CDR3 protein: CASSAHIGNEQFF. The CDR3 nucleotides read TGTGCCAGCAGCGCCCACATAGGGAATGAGCAGTTCTTC.

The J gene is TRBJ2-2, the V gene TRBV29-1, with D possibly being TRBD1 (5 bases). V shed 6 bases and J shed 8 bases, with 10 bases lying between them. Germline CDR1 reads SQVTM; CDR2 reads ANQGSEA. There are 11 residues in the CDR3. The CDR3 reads CSVRVQGELFF. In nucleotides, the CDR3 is TGCAGCGTCAGGGTTCAGGGGGAGCTGTTTTTT.

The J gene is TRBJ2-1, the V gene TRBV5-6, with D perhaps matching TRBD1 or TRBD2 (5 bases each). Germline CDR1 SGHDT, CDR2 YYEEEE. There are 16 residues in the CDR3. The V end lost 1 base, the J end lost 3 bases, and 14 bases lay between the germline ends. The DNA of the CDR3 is TGTGCCAGCAGCTTGTCATCGGGGCCAAGCTACAATGAGCAGTTCTTC. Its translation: CASSLSSGPSYNEQFF.

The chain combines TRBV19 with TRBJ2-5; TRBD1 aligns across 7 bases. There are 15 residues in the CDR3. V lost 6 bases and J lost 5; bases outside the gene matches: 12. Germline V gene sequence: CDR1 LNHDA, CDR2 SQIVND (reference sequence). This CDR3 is CASRNSNRGQETQYF. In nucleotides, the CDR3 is TGTGCCAGTAGAAATAGTAACAGGGGTCAGGAGACCCAGTACTTC.

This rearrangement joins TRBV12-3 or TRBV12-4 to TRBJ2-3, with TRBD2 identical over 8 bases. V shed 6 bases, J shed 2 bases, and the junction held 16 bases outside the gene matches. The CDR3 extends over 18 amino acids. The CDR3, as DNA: TGTGCCAGCAGGGGCGGGGGGCGCCCTCTAGGCCCCACAGATACGCAGTATTTT. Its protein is CASRGGGRPLGPTDTQYF.

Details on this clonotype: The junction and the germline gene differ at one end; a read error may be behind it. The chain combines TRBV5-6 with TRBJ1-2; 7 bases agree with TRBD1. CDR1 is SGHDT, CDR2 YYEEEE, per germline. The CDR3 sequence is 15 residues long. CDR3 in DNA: TGTGGCAGCAGCCCTCCTGGACAGGTGCACTATGGCTACACCTTC. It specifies CGSSPPGQVHYGYTF.

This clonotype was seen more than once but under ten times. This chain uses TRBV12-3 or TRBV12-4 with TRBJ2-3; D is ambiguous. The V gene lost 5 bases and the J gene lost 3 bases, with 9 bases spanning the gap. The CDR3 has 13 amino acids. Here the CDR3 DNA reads TGTGCCAGCAGTCAAACGAGTACAGATACGCAGTATTTT. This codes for CASSQTSTDTQYF.

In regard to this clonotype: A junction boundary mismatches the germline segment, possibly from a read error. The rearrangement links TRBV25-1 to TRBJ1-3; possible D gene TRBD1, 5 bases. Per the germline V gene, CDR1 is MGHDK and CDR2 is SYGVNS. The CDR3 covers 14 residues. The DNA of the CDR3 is TGTGCCAGTAGTGAATTAGGGGCTGGAAACACCATATATTTT. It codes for CASSELGAGNTIYF.

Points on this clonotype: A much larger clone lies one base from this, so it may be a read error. The CDR3 DNA follows: TGTGTCAGCCCTCCGAGGGGGGTGGGGGAGCTGTTTTTT. This translates into CVSPPRGVGELFF. The rearrangement joins TRBV7-2 to TRBJ2-2; D possibly uses TRBD1 or TRBD2 (6 bases each). The CDR3 runs 13 residues. The germline V gene has CDR1 SGHTA and CDR2 FQGNSA. The entire variable domain, with the rest obtained from reference TRBV7-2 and TRBJ2-2, is as follows: GAGVSQSPSNKVTEKGKDVELRCDPISGHTALYWYRQSLGQGLEFLIYFQGNSAPDKSGLPSDRFSAERTGGSVSTLTIQRTQQEDSAVYLCVSPPRGVGELFFGEGSRLTVL.

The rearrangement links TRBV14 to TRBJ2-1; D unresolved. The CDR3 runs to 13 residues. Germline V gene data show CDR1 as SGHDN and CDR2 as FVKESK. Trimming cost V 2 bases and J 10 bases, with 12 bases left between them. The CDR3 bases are TGTGCCAGCAGCCAATCTGTGGCACGAGAGCAGTTCTTC. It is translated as CASSQSVAREQFF.

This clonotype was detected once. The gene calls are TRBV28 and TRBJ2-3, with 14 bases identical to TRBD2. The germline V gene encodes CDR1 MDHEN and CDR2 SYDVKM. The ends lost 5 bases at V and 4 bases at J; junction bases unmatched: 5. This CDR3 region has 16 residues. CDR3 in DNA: TGTGCCAGCAGTATGACTAGCGGGGGGGCTCCAGATACGCAGTATTTT. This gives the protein CASSMTSGGAPDTQYF.

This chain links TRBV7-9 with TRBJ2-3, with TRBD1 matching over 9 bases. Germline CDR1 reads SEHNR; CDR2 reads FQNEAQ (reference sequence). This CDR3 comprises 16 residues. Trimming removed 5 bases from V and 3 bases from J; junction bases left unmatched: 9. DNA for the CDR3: TGTGCCAGCAGCCTAGAACCGACAGGGGGTACAGATACGCAGTATTTT. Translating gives CASSLEPTGGTDTQYF.

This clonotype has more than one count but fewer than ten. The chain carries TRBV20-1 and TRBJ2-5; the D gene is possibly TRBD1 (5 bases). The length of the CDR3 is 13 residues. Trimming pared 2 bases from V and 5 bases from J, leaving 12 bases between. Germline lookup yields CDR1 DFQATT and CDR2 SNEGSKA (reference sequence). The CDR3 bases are TGCAGTGCTAGAAAGGGGCTGGAGGAGACCCAGTACTTC. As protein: CSARKGLEETQYF.

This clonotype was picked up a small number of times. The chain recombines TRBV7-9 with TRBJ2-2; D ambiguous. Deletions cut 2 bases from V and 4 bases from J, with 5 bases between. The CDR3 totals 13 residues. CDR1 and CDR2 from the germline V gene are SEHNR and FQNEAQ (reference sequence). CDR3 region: CASSLSFTGELFF. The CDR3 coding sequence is TGTGCCAGCAGCTTATCATTCACCGGGGAGCTGTTTTTT.

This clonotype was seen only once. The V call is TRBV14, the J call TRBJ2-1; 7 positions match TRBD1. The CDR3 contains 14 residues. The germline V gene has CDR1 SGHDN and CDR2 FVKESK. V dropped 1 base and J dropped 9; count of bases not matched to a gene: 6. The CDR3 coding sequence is TGTGCCAGCAGCCAAGTGAGAGGGGGCACTGAGCAGTTCTTC. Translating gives CASSQVRGGTEQFF.

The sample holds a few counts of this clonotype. CDR3 loop: CASSYSRADPSTDTQYF. The DNA for the CDR3 is TGTGCCAGCAGTTACTCGCGGGCAGACCCTAGCACAGATACGCAGTATTTT. The genes are TRBV6-2 or TRBV6-3 and TRBJ2-3, with D possibly matching TRBD2 (5 bases). This CDR3 comprises 17 residues. With 0 bases removed from V and 0 bases from J, the gap between germline ends came to 13 bases. Germline V gene sequence: CDR1 MNHEY, CDR2 SVGEGT.

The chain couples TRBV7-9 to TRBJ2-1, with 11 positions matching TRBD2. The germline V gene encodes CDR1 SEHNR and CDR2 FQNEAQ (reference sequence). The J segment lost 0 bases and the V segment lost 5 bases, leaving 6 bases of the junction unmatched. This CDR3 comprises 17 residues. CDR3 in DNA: TGTGCCAGCAGCAGATCCCTAGCGGGGGGCTCCTACAATGAGCAGTTCTTC. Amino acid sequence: CASSRSLAGGSYNEQFF.

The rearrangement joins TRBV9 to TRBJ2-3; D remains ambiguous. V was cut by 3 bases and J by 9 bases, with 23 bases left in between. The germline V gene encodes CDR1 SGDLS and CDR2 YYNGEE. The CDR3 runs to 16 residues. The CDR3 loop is CASSAEATTRPDTQYF. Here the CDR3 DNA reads TGTGCCAGCAGCGCCGAAGCAACCACCCGTCCGGACACGCAGTATTTT.

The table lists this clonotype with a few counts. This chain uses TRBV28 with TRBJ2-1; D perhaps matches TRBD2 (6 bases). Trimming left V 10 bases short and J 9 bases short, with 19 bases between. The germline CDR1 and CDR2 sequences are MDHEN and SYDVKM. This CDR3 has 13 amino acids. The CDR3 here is CAIGDFRTPEQFF. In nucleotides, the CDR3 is TGTGCCATCGGGGACTTCCGAACTCCTGAGCAGTTCTTC.

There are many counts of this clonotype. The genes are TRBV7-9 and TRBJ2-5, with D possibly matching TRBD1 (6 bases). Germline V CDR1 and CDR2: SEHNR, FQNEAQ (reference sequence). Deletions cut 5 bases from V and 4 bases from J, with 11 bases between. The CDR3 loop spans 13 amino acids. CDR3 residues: CASSPTGRETQYF. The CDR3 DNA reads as TGTGCCAGCAGCCCCACAGGGCGAGAGACCCAGTACTTC.

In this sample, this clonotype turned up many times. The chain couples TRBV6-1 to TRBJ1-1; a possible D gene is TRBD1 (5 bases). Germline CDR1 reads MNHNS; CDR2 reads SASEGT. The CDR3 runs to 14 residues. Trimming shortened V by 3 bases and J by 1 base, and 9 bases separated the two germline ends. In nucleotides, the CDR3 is TGTGCCAGCAGTGAGTGGAGGGGGAACACTGAAGCTTTCTTT. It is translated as CASSEWRGNTEAFF.

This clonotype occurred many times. The CDR3, as DNA: TGTGCCAGCAGCATTGCTAGACACGACTATGGCTACACCTTC. Its translation is CASSIARHDYGYTF. The chain carries TRBV12-3 or TRBV12-4 and TRBJ1-2; D unclear. The CDR3 consists of 14 residues. V was clipped by 6 bases and J by 3 bases, with 14 bases between them.

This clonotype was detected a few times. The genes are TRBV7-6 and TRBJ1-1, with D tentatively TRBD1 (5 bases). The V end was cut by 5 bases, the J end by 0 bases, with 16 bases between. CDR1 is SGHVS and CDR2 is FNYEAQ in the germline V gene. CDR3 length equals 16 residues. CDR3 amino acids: CASSPLLGGLNTEAFF. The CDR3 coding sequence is TGTGCCAGCAGCCCGTTGCTGGGGGGTTTGAACACTGAAGCTTTCTTT. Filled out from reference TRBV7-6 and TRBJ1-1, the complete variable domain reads GAGVSQSPRYKVTKRGQDVALRCDPISGHVSLYWYRQALGQGPEFLTYFNYEAQQDKSGLPNDRFSAERPEGSISTLTIQRTEQRDSAMYRCASSPLLGGLNTEAFFGQGTRLTVV.